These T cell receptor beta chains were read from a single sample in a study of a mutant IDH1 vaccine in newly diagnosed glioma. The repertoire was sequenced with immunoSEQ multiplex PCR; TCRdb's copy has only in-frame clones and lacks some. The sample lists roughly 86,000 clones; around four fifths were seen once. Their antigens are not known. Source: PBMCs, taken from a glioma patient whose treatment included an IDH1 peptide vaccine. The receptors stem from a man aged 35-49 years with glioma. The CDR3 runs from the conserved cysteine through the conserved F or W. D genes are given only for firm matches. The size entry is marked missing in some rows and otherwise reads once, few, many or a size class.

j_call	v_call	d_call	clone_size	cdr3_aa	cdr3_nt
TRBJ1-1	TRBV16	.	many	CASSLAGGYTEAFF	TGTGCCAGCAGCCTTGCGGGAGGATACACTGAAGCTTTCTTT
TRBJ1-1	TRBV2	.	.	CASSAPRGRYTEAFF	TGTGCCAGCAGCGCCCCAAGAGGGAGGTACACTGAAGCTTTCTTT
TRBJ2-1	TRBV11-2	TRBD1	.	CASSLYDGGQGRHNEQFF	TGTGCCAGCAGCTTATACGACGGGGGACAGGGAAGACACAATGAGCAGTTCTTC
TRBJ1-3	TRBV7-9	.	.	CASSLGSPSSGNTIYF	TGTGCCAGCAGCTTAGGGAGCCCGAGCTCTGGAAACACCATATATTTT
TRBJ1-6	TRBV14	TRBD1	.	CASSQGRGMTGVLYNSPLHF	TGTGCCAGCAGCCAAGGCAGGGGGATGACAGGGGTCCTCTATAATTCACCCCTCCACTTT
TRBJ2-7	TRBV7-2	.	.	CASGGVGQGAWEQYF	TGTGCCAGCGGGGGGGTCGGACAGGGTGCTTGGGAGCAGTACTTC
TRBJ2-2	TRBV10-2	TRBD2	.	CASHYLTSGGNTGELFF	TGCGCCAGCCACTACCTTACTAGCGGGGGAAACACCGGGGAGCTGTTTTTT
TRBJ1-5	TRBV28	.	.	CASSLQGAQPQHF	TGTGCCAGCAGTTTACAGGGAGCCCAGCCCCAGCATTTT
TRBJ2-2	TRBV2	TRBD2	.	CASNPTSGFTGELFF	TGTGCCAGCAATCCAACTAGCGGATTCACCGGGGAGCTGTTTTTT
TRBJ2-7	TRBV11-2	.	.	CASSTHPSGRKYEQYF	TGTGCCAGCAGCACCCACCCCTCGGGACGGAAGTACGAGCAGTACTTC
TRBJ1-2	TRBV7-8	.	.	CASSPLGGAGGYTF	TGTGCCAGCAGCCCCTTGGGGGGGGCGGGGGGCTACACCTTC
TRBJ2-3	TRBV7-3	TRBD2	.	CASSLAGGIDTQYF	TGTGCCAGCAGCTTAGCGGGAGGTATAGATACGCAGTATTTT
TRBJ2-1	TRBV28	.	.	CASSSSRGSGGNEQFF	TGTGCCAGCAGTTCTTCTAGGGGTTCCGGGGGTAATGAGCAGTTCTTC
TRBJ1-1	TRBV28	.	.	CASRTGQSVPAFF	TGTGCCAGCAGGACCGGACAATCCGTACCAGCTTTCTTT
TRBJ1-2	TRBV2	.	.	CASSLKRDYGYTF	TGTGCCAGCAGTCTTAAACGGGACTATGGCTACACCTTC
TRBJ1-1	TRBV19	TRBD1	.	CASKRILGQAGYSEAFF	TGTGCCAGTAAACGGATCCTAGGACAGGCGGGATACTCTGAAGCTTTCTTT
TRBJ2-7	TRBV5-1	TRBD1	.	CASSPDRVHEQYF	TGCGCCAGCAGTCCGGACAGGGTCCACGAGCAGTACTTC
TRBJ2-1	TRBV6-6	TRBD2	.	CASRLLTSGSYNEQFF	TGTGCCAGCAGGTTGCTTACTAGCGGATCCTACAATGAGCAGTTCTTC
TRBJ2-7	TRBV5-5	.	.	CASSLETPYEQYF	TGTGCCAGCAGCTTGGAGACACCATACGAGCAGTACTTC
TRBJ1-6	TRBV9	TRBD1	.	CASSVGQGANSPLHF	TGTGCCAGCAGCGTAGGGCAGGGGGCTAATTCACCCCTCCACTTT
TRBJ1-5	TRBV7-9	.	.	CASSDGLGGEVNQPQHF	TGTGCCAGCAGCGACGGGCTGGGGGGCGAGGTAAATCAGCCCCAGCATTTT
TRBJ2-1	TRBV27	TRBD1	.	CASRYLAQGAGNEQFF	TGTGCCAGCAGGTATCTTGCCCAGGGGGCGGGTAATGAGCAGTTCTTC
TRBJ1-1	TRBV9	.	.	CASSVGTLGNTEAFF	TGTGCCAGCAGCGTGGGCACTCTAGGGAACACTGAAGCTTTCTTT
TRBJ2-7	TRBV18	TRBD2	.	CASSPGTSGEQYF	TGTGCCAGCTCACCCGGGACTAGCGGAGAGCAGTACTTC
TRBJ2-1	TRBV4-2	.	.	CASSKKWGEVNEQFF	TGTGCCAGCAGCAAAAAATGGGGGGAGGTCAATGAGCAGTTCTTC
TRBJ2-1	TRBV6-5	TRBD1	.	CASSLHGTASNEQFF	TGTGCCAGCAGTCTCCATGGGACAGCATCGAATGAGCAGTTCTTC
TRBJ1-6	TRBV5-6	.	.	CASSLGPYNSPLHF	TGTGCCAGCAGCTTGGGACCTTATAATTCACCCCTCCACTTT
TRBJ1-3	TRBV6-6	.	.	CASSFPSTGIENTIYF	TGTGCCAGCAGTTTTCCCTCCACAGGGATCGAAAACACCATATATTTT
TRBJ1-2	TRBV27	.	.	CASRPQSPRHGYTF	TGTGCCAGCAGGCCACAGTCCCCGCGGCATGGCTACACCTTC
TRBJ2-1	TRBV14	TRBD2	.	CASSQDLFERGTDNEQFF	TGTGCCAGCAGCCAAGATCTTTTTGAGCGGGGGACCGACAATGAGCAGTTCTTC
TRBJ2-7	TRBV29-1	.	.	CSVGTGLFAYEQYF	TGCAGCGTGGGAACCGGGTTATTCGCCTACGAGCAGTACTTC
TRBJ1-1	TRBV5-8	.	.	CASSLGLNTEAFF	TGTGCCAGCAGCTTGGGCCTGAACACTGAAGCTTTCTTT
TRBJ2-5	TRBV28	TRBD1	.	CASSPLTGGGLQETQYF	TGTGCCAGCAGTCCTCTGACAGGGGGGGGACTCCAAGAGACCCAGTACTTC
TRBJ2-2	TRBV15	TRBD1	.	CATSRGTENTGELFF	TGTGCCACCAGCAGGGGGACAGAGAACACCGGGGAGCTGTTTTTT
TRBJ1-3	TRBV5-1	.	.	CASSLERISGNTIYF	TGCGCCAGCAGCTTGGAACGGATCTCTGGAAACACCATATATTTT
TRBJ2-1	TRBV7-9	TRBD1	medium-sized	CASSPRDSSGNEQFF	TGTGCCAGCAGCCCCCGGGACAGTTCTGGGAATGAGCAGTTCTTC
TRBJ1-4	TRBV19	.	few	CASRDDRGSAEKLFF	TGTGCCAGTAGGGATGACCGAGGGTCGGCTGAAAAACTGTTTTTT
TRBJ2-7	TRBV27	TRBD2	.	CASRPLGTSIFYEQYF	TGTGCCAGCAGACCTCTCGGGACTAGCATCTTTTACGAGCAGTACTTC
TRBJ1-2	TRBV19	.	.	CASSTYPRYGYTF	TGTGCCAGTAGTACTTACCCCCGCTATGGCTACACCTTC
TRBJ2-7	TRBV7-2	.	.	CASSSASSGNEQYF	TGTGCCAGCAGCTCCGCAAGTAGCGGCAACGAGCAGTACTTC
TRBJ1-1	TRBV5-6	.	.	CASSFFGGDTEAFF	TGTGCCAGCAGCTTCTTTGGGGGGGACACTGAAGCTTTCTTT
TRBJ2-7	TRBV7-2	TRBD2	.	CASSLAGLAGSYEQYF	TGTGCCAGCAGCTTAGCGGGACTAGCGGGATCCTACGAGCAGTACTTC
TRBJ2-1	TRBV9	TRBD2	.	CASSLGGGLAGVPPYNEQFF	TGTGCCAGCAGCTTGGGGGGAGGACTAGCGGGGGTTCCCCCCTACAATGAGCAGTTCTTC
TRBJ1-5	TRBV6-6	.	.	CASSLTGGGNQPQHF	TGTGCCAGCAGTTTGACAGGCGGGGGCAATCAGCCCCAGCATTTT
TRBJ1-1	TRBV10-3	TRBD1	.	CAIRGQGSDTEAFF	TGTGCCATCAGGGGACAGGGGTCGGACACTGAAGCTTTCTTT
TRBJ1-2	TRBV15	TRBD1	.	CATSSDRGVNYGYTF	TGTGCCACCAGCTCAGACAGGGGGGTCAACTATGGCTACACCTTC
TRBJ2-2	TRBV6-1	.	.	CASSEAPTGELFF	TGTGCCAGCAGTGAAGCTCCCACCGGGGAGCTGTTTTTT
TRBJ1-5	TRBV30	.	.	CAWSKPQQPQHF	TGTGCCTGGAGTAAGCCCCAGCAACCCCAGCATTTT